This T cell receptor beta chain was documented in a study of radiation and T cells in renal cell carcinoma. Study information: Nephrectomy followed 15 Gy stereotactic body radiation by 4 weeks.

Sequenced by immunoSEQ multiplex PCR; TCRdb stores in-frame clones only, minus some. Found here are about 49,000 clones, approximately 80% of them singletons; the top ten hold about 31%. Trimming took off 2 bases at V and 1 base at J, with 13 bases between the two ends. Germline CDR1 and CDR2: MNHNS and SASEGT. CDR3 length equals 16 residues. Documented time point: baseline pretreatment blood. Documented treatment: 15 Gy SBRT to primary tumor, nephrectomy 4 weeks later. The tumor was a clear cell renal cell carcinoma. This sequence was found in a woman in her seventies with renal cell carcinoma. The chain uses TRBV6-1 and TRBJ2-3; D possibly corresponds to TRBD1 (6 bases). The sequences come from blood, collected from a patient whose treatment included radiotherapy and nephrectomy. The CDR3 protein is CASSERGRGRTDTQYF. The CDR3 nucleotides read TGTGCCAGCAGTGAAAGAGGCAGGGGACGCACAGATACGCAGTATTTT.